This T cell receptor beta chain emerged from a study of OX40 agonist ivuxolimab in advanced cancers. The overall study: Every 2 weeks, patients got intravenous ivuxolimab at one of six dose levels (0.01-10 mg/kg). Participants, about 83% male, averaged roughly 55 years of age, ranging from about 23 to 90. Study-wide findings and caveats: Expanded clones were, on average, more numerous among CD8+ T cells than CD4+. Clonal expansion was seen in CD4+ and CD8+ blood T cells by week 6 at 0.1 to 3.0 mg/kg.

As to this clone: No antigen is known for it.

From germline, CDR1 is ENHRY and CDR2 SYGVKD. CDR3 length equals 14 residues. V shed 6 bases and J 4 bases; nucleotides not matched to a gene: 3. Using immunoSEQ multiplex PCR, the repertoire was profiled, and TCRdb retains in-frame clones only, with some absent. The sample yields approximately 62,000 clones, around 92% seen once. The chain employs TRBV10-3 and TRBJ2-1; 10 nucleotides line up with TRBD1. This TCR derives from an adult with an advanced solid tumor such as melanoma, head and neck, liver or kidney cancer. This sample comprised CD4+ or CD8+ T cells sorted from blood, obtained in a trial of the OX40 agonist ivuxolimab. For the CDR3, the DNA is TGTGCCATCAGGAGGGGACAGGGGTACAATGAGCAGTTCTTC. Amino acid sequence: CAIRRGQGYNEQFF.